Following are 18 T cell receptor beta chains from one sample sequenced in a study of graft-versus-host responses after intestinal transplantation. Measured with immunoSEQ multiplex PCR; TCRdb has only the in-frame clones, and not every one. The table shows some 70,000 clones, with roughly 92% occurring only once. Sequencing was performed on bone marrow, taken 700 to 750 days after intestinal transplantation. Every receptor here comes from a human patient who received an intestinal transplant, so some T cells may come from the graft donor.

J is TRBJ2-3 and V is TRBV29-1, with 9 bases fitting TRBD1. The germline V gene encodes CDR1 SQVTM and CDR2 ANQGSEA. Losses at the gene ends were 7 bases for V and 3 bases for J; bases not matched to a gene: 5. The CDR3 totals 13 residues. The CDR3 here is CSGRDRATDTQYF. Written as DNA, the CDR3 is TGCAGCGGCCGGGACAGGGCTACAGATACGCAGTATTTT.

The chain recombines TRBV21-1 with TRBJ2-5; the table names TRBD1, a call not compared with the DNA. TRBV21-1 is classified as a pseudogene. This CDR3 contains 15 residues. DNA for the CDR3: TGTGCCAGCAGCAAAGACAGGGGGCGGCAAGAGACCCAGTACTTC. Its translation: CASSKDRGRQETQYF.

This rearrangement joins TRBV10-3 to TRBJ2-3, with D possibly being TRBD1 (5 bases). The germline gives CDR1 ENHRY, CDR2 SYGVKD. This CDR3 is 14 amino acids long. The V end lost 4 bases, the J end lost 1 base, and 9 bases lay between the germline ends. The CDR3 DNA follows: TGTGCCATCAGTGCTGACAGTCGCACAGATACGCAGTATTTT. Protein sequence: CAISADSRTDTQYF.

The rearrangement uses TRBV29-1 and TRBJ1-2, with D tentatively TRBD1 (5 bases). The CDR3 is made up of 12 amino acids. Germline V CDR1 and CDR2: SQVTM, ANQGSEA. V gave up 4 bases and J gave up 1 base, with 7 bases separating them. CDR3 region: CSVVRGNYGYTF. The CDR3 DNA sequence: TGCAGCGTTGTAAGGGGTAACTATGGCTACACCTTC.

The V call is TRBV4-1, the J call TRBJ2-7; 9 bases are shared with TRBD2. J was trimmed by 2 bases and V by 0 bases; bases with no gene match: 5. Germline CDR1 and CDR2: MGHRA and YSYEKL. The CDR3 covers 16 residues. CDR3 bases: TGCGCCAGCAGCCAAGAACCCGCGGGGGGGGCCTACGAGCAGTACTTC. Translation: CASSQEPAGGAYEQYF.

The rearrangement joins TRBV7-9 to TRBJ1-3, with 9 bases lining up with TRBD1. The CDR3 is 15 residues long. The ends lost 5 bases at V and 2 bases at J; junction bases unmatched: 4. The V gene's germline CDR1 is SEHNR and CDR2 FQNEAQ (reference sequence). CDR3 sequence: CASSAQGAAGNTIYF. The CDR3 DNA sequence: TGTGCCAGCAGCGCACAGGGGGCGGCTGGAAACACCATATATTTT. Full variable domain (remainder filled in from reference TRBV7-9 and TRBJ1-3): DTGVSQNPRHKITKRGQNVTFRCDPISEHNRLYWYRQTLGQGPEFLTYFQNEAQLEKSRLLSDRFSAERPKGSFSTLEIQRTEQGDSAMYLCASSAQGAAGNTIYFGEGSWLTVV.

The gene calls are TRBV30 and TRBJ1-3; the D gene is possibly TRBD1 (6 bases). The length of the CDR3 is 15 residues. Germline V gives CDR1 GTSNPN, CDR2 SVGIG (reference sequence). Trimming took 0 bases from V and 4 from J, leaving 13 bases between them. The CDR3 nucleotides are TGTGCCTGGAGTGTGTTGCAGGGGTCCGGAAACACCATATATTTT. This encodes CAWSVLQGSGNTIYF.

This rearrangement joins TRBV4-1 to TRBJ1-2; the D gene is possibly TRBD1 (6 bases). The CDR3 runs 18 residues. Trimming took 0 bases from V and 1 from J, leaving 18 bases between them. Germline V CDR1 and CDR2: MGHRA, YSYEKL. CDR3 in amino acids: CASSQDNREGRLNYGYTF. Here the CDR3 DNA reads TGCGCCAGCAGCCAAGACAACAGGGAAGGTAGACTTAACTATGGCTACACCTTC.

The rearrangement joins TRBV2 to TRBJ1-6; TRBD1 might be the D (5 bases). V gave up 4 bases and J gave up 10 bases, with 14 bases separating them. Germline CDR1 reads SNHLY; CDR2 reads FYNNEI. The CDR3 spans 14 residues. CDR3 amino acids: CASSGGGKGSPLHF. CDR3 sequence (DNA): TGTGCCAGCAGTGGGGGAGGGAAGGGGTCACCCCTCCACTTT.

V and J are TRBV6-5 and TRBJ1-2; D might be TRBD1 (5 bases). This CDR3 is 15 amino acids long. Germline values: CDR1 MNHEY, CDR2 SVGAGI. The V end was cut by 7 bases, the J end by 2 bases, with 17 bases between. The CDR3 DNA reads as TGTGCCAGCACCGACCCGGGGGAGGTAAACTATGGCTACACCTTC. It specifies CASTDPGEVNYGYTF.

V is TRBV9 and J is TRBJ2-1; the match to TRBD2 covers 8 bases. The CDR3 spans 14 residues. From germline, CDR1 is SGDLS and CDR2 YYNGEE. After removal of 6 bases from V and 6 bases from J, the junction contained 8 bases not matched to a gene. For the CDR3, the DNA is TGTGCCAGCACACCGGGGGGGCTAGGCAATGAGCAGTTCTTC. Translating it yields CASTPGGLGNEQFF.

The rearrangement uses TRBV18 and TRBJ2-5, with D uncertain. Trimming took off 5 bases at V and 1 base at J, with 2 bases between the two ends. CDR3 length: 11 residues. The V gene's germline CDR1 is KGHSH and CDR2 LQKENI. The CDR3 region has the DNA TGTGCCAGCTCATCCCAAGAGACCCAGTACTTC. It specifies CASSSQETQYF.

The chain carries TRBV7-2 and TRBJ2-2; 7 bases align to TRBD2. Trimming removed 4 bases from V and 0 bases from J; junction bases left unmatched: 2. Germline CDR1 reads SGHTA; CDR2 reads FQGNSA. The CDR3 spans 15 residues. CDR3 amino acids: CASSWDYPNTGELFF. CDR3 DNA sequence: TGTGCCAGCAGCTGGGACTACCCGAACACCGGGGAGCTGTTTTTT.

The chain has TRBV10-1 and TRBJ1-2; no reliable D call. The V and J ends lost 2 bases and 4 bases respectively, with 8 bases between them. In germline, CDR1 is WNHNN, CDR2 SYGVQD (reference sequence). The CDR3 runs to 13 residues. The CDR3 sequence: CASSEDLSYGYTF. Written as DNA, the CDR3 is TGCGCCAGCAGTGAGGACCTCTCCTATGGCTACACCTTC.

The chain employs TRBV5-6 and TRBJ2-1; 7 positions agree with TRBD1. CDR3 length: 16 amino acids. The V segment lost 0 bases and the J segment 1 base; nucleotides outside the gene matches: 4. Germline CDR1 reads SGHDT; CDR2 reads YYEEEE. The DNA for the CDR3 is TGTGCCAGCAGCTTGGTCCGACAGGGTTCCTACAATGAGCAGTTCTTC. It codes for CASSLVRQGSYNEQFF. The whole variable domain, remainder taken from reference TRBV5-6 and TRBJ2-1, is DAGVTQSPTHLIKTRGQQVTLRCSPKSGHDTVSWYQQALGQGPQFIFQYYEEEERQRGNFPDRFSGHQFPNYSSELNVNALLLGDSALYLCASSLVRQGSYNEQFFGPGTRLTVL.

The chain employs TRBV15 and TRBJ2-7; 8 nucleotides agree with TRBD2. CDR1 and CDR2 from the germline V gene are LNHNV and YYDKDF (reference sequence). The CDR3 runs to 15 residues. Losses at the gene ends were 0 bases for V and 2 bases for J; bases not matched to a gene: 3. The CDR3 reads CATSRDNGRAYEQYF. DNA for the CDR3: TGTGCCACCAGCAGAGATAACGGGAGGGCCTACGAGCAGTACTTC.

In this sample, this clone turned up a few times. J is TRBJ1-5 and V is TRBV18; 8 bases agree with TRBD1. The V gene end was trimmed by 3 bases and the J gene end by 7 bases; junction bases not matched to a gene: 5. In germline, CDR1 is KGHSH, CDR2 LQKENI. The CDR3 totals 14 residues. The CDR3 bases are TGTGCCAGCTCACCGGACAGGGTCGGGCAGCCCCAGCATTTT. Translated: CASSPDRVGQPQHF.

Of note for this clone: This same CDR3 is encoded by further DNA sequences in the sample. Written as DNA, the CDR3 is TGCGCCAGCAGCTTGGAGCGAGATACCGGGGAGCTGTTTTTT. It encodes CASSLERDTGELFF. The V gene is TRBV5-1, the J gene TRBJ2-2; no clear D. The CDR3 totals 14 residues. The germline V gene encodes CDR1 SGHRS and CDR2 YFSETQ. V dropped 0 bases and J dropped 5 bases, with 8 bases sitting between them.